This T cell receptor beta chain derives from a study of T cells after yellow fever vaccination. Findings and limits, study-wide: Just a small share of clonotypes turned up in the CD4 compartment as well as the CD8 compartment.

V was clipped by 6 bases and J by 2 bases; unmatched bases: 5. The CDR3 spans 14 residues. Germline CDR1 and CDR2: MDHEN and SYDVKM. From the 5' RACE reads, TCRdb called clonotypes with MiXCR, one entry per CDR3 protein. The data show some 500,000 distinct CDR3 sequences, with about 13% seen just once and around 15% held by the top ten. Notes on this clonotype: Its specificity is unknown.

The V call is TRBV28, the J call TRBJ2-7; TRBD1 matches at 9 bases. The TCR comes from a young man who received the YFV17D yellow fever vaccine. The material was PBMCs, obtained on the day of the yellow fever booster vaccination. The CDR3 sequence: CASRLDRGTYEQYF. The CDR3 DNA reads TGTGCCAGCAGATTGGACAGGGGAACCTACGAGCAGTACTTC.